What follows describes a single T cell receptor beta chain. The antigen remains undetermined. This sample was included in a study of T-cell memory formation after mild COVID-19. TCR alpha and TCR beta cDNA libraries carrying sample barcodes and UMIs came from 5'RACE with constant-segment primers. TCRdb redid the calling of the 5' RACE reads with MiXCR, one entry per CDR3 protein. The sample includes hundreds of thousands of distinct CDR3 sequences, 23% of them seen just once. The study's findings and limits: Later expanders leaned CD4+, whereas day 15 to 85 contracting clones were balanced CD4/CD8.

The source is an adult woman who had mild COVID-19 (a few samples of this study predate the infection). Cell type and time point are not known. The specimen sequenced was PBMCs or a T cell subset sorted from them (not recorded which).

The CDR3, as DNA: TGTGCCAGCAGTTCGGAACAGTTCGCGAACACCGGGGAGCTGTTTTTT. Protein product: CASSSEQFANTGELFF. The J gene is TRBJ2-2, the V gene TRBV12-3 or TRBV12-4, with unresolved D. Trimming cost V 4 bases and J 0 bases, with 12 bases left between them. This CDR3 has 16 residues.